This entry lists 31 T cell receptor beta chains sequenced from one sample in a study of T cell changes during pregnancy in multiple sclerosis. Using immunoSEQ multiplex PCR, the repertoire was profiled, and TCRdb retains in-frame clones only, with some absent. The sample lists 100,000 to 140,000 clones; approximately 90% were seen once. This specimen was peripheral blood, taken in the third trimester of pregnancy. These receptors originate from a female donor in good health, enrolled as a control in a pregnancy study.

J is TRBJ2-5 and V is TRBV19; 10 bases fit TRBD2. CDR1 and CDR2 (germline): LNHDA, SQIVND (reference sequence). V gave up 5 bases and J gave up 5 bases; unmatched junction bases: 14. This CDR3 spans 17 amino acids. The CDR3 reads CASSLSSGGPLGETQYF. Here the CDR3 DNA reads TGTGCCAGTAGTCTATCTAGCGGGGGCCCCTTGGGGGAGACCCAGTACTTC.

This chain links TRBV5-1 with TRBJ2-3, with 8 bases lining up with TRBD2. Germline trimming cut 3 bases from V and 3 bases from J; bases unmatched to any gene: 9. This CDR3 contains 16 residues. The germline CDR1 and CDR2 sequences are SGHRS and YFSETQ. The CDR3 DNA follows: TGCGCCAGCAGCTCAAATGCGGGGGGTAGGACAGATACGCAGTATTTT. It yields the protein CASSSNAGGRTDTQYF.

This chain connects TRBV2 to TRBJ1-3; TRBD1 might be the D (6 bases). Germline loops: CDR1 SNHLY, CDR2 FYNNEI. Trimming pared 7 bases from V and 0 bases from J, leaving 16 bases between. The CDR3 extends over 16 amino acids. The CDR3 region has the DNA TGTGCCAGCACCGATGGACAGTTCCTCTCTGGAAACACCATATATTTT. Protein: CASTDGQFLSGNTIYF.

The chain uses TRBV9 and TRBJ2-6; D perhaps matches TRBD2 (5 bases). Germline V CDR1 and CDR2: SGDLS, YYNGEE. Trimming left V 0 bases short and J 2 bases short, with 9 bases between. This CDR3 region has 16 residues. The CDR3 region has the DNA TGTGCCAGCAGCGTAGGATCCGGGGCTGGGGCCAACGTCCTGACTTTC. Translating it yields CASSVGSGAGANVLTF.

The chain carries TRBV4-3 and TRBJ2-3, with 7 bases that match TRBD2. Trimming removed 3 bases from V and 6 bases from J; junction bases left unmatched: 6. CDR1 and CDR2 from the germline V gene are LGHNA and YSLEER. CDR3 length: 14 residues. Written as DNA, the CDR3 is TGCGCCAGCAGCCAGAGACTAGCAACGGATACGCAGTATTTT. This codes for CASSQRLATDTQYF.

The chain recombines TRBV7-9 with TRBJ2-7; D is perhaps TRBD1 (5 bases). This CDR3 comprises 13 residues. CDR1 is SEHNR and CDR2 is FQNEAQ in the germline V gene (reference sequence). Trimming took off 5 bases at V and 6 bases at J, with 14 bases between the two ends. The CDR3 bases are TGTGCCAGCAGCCCTCCCGGTGGGGCCGAGCAGTACTTC. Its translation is CASSPPGGAEQYF.

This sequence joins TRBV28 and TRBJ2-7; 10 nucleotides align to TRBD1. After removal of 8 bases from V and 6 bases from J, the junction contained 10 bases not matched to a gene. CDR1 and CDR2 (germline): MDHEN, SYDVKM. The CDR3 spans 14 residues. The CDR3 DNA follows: TGTGCCAGCTTAAGGGACAGGGGCACTGGCGAGCAGTACTTC. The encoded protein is CASLRDRGTGEQYF.

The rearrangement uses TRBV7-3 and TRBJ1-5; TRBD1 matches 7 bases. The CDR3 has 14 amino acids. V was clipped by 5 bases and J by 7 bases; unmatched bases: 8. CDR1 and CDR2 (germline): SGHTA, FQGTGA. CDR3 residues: CASSPQGTNQPQHF. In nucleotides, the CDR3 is TGTGCCAGCAGCCCACAGGGGACGAACCAGCCCCAGCATTTT.

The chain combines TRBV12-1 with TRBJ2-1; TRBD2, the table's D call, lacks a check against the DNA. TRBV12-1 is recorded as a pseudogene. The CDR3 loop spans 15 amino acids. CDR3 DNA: TGTGCCAGCAGCCCCCTAGCGGTCTCCTACAATGAGCAGTTCTTC. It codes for CASSPLAVSYNEQFF.

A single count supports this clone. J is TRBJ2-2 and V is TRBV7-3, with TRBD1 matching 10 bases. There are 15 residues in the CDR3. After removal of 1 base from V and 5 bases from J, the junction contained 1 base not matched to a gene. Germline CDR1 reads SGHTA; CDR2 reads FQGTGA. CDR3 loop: CASSLKGQGTGELFF. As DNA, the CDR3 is TGTGCCAGCAGCTTAAAGGGACAGGGGACCGGGGAGCTGTTTTTT.

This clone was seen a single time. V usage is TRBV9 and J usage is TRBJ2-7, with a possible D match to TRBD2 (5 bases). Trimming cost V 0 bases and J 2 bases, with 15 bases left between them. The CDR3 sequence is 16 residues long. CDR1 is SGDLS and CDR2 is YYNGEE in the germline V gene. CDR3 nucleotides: TGTGCCAGCAGCGTAGCTCTCGGGGATCCTCCCTACGAGCAGTACTTC. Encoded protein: CASSVALGDPPYEQYF.

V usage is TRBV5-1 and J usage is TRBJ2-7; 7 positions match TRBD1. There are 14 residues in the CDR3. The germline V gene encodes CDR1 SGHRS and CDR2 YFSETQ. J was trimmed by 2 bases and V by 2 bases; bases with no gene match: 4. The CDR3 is CASSFGTVAYEQYF. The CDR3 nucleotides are TGCGCCAGCAGCTTCGGGACAGTTGCCTACGAGCAGTACTTC.

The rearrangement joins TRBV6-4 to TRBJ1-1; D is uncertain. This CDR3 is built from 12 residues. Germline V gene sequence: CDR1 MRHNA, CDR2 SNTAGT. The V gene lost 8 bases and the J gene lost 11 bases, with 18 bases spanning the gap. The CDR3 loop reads CASPGRALVAFF. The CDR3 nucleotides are TGTGCCAGCCCGGGGAGGGCTTTAGTGGCTTTCTTT.

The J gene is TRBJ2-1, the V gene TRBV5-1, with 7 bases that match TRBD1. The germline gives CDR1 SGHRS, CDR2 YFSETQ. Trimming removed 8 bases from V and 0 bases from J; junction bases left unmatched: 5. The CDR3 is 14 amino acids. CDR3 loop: CASTRDSSYNEQFF. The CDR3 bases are TGCGCCAGTACCCGGGACAGCTCCTACAATGAGCAGTTCTTC. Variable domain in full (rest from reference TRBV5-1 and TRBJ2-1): KAGVTQTPRYLIKTRGQQVTLSCSPISGHRSVSWYQQTPGQGLQFLFEYFSETQRNKGNFPGRFSGRQFSNSRSEMNVSTLELGDSALYLCASTRDSSYNEQFFGPGTRLTVL.

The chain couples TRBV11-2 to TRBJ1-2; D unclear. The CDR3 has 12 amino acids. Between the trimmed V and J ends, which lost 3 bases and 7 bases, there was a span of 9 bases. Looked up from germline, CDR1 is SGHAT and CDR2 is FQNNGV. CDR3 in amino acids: CASSLEGSGYTF. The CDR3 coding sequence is TGTGCCAGCAGCTTGGAGGGCTCTGGCTACACCTTC.

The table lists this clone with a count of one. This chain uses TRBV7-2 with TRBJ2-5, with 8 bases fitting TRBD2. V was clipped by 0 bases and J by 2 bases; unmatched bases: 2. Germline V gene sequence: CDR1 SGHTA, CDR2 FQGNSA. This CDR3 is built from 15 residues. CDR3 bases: TGTGCCAGCAGCTTAGCTAGCGGGGTACAAGAGACCCAGTACTTC. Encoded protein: CASSLASGVQETQYF.

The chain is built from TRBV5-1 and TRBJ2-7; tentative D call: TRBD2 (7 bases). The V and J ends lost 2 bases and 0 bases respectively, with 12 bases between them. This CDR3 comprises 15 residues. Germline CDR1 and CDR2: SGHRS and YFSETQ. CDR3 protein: CASSFRGGRSYEQYF. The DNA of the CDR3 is TGCGCCAGCAGCTTCCGCGGGGGCCGCTCCTACGAGCAGTACTTC. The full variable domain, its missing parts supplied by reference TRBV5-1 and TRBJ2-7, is KAGVTQTPRYLIKTRGQQVTLSCSPISGHRSVSWYQQTPGQGLQFLFEYFSETQRNKGNFPGRFSGRQFSNSRSEMNVSTLELGDSALYLCASSFRGGRSYEQYFGPGTRLTVT.

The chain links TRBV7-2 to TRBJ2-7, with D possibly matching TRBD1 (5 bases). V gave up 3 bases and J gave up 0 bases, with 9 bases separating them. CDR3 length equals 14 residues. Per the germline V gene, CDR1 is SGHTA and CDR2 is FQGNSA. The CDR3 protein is CASSFRGSSYEQYF. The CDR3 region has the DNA TGTGCCAGCAGCTTTAGGGGCAGCTCCTACGAGCAGTACTTC.

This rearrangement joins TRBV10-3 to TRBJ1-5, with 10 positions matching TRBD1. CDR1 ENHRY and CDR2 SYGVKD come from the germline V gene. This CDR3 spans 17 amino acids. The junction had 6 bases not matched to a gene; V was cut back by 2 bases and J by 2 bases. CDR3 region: CAISEGTGVIGNQPQHF. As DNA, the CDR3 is TGTGCCATCAGTGAGGGGACAGGGGTCATCGGCAATCAGCCCCAGCATTTT.

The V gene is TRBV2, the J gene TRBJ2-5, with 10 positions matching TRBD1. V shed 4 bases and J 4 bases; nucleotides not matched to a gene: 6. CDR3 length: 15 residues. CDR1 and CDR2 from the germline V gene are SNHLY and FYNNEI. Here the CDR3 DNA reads TGTGCCAGCAGTGGGGACAGGGGAGATGGAGAGACCCAGTACTTC. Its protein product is CASSGDRGDGETQYF.

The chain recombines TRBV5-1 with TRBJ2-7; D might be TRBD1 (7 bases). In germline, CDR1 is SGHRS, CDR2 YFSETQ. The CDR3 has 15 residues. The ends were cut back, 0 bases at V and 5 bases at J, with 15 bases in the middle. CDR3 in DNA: TGCGCCAGCAGCTTGGCAACGCAGGGGGGCCACGAGCAGTACTTC. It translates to CASSLATQGGHEQYF.

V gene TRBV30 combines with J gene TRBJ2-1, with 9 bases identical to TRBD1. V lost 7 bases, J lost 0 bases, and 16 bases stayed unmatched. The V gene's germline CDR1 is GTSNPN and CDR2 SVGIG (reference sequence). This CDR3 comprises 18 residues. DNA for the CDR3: TGTGCCTTCACACCCTCCGGGACAGGGCTTCGCTCCTACAATGAGCAGTTCTTC. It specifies CAFTPSGTGLRSYNEQFF.

This CDR3 reads CASSQDSMAGRGYTF. CDR3 sequence (DNA): TGCGCCAGCAGCCAAGACAGCATGGCAGGGAGGGGCTACACCTTC. The rearrangement joins TRBV4-3 to TRBJ1-2; TRBD1 might be the D (5 bases). V was trimmed by 0 bases and J by 8 bases, leaving 16 bases between them. The CDR3 spans 15 residues. The germline CDR1 and CDR2 sequences are LGHNA and YSLEER.

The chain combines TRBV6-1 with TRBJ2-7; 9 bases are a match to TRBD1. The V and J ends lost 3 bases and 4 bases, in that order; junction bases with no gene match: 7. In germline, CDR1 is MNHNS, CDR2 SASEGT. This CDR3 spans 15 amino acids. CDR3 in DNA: TGTGCCAGCAGTGAGGGACAGGGATTCGGGTACGAGCAGTACTTC. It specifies CASSEGQGFGYEQYF.

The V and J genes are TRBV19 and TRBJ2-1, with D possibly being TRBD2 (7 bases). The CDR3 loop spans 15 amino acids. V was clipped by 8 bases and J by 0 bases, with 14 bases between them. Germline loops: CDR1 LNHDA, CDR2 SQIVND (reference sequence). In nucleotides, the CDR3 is TGTGCCAGTGGGGCGGGGGCCTACTCCTACAATGAGCAGTTCTTC. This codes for CASGAGAYSYNEQFF.

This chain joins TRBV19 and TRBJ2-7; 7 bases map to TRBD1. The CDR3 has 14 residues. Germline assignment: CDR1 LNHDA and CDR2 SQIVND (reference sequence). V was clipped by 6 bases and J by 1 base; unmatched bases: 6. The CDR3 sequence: CASRSQGESYEQYF. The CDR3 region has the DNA TGTGCCAGTAGATCGCAGGGGGAGTCCTACGAGCAGTACTTC.

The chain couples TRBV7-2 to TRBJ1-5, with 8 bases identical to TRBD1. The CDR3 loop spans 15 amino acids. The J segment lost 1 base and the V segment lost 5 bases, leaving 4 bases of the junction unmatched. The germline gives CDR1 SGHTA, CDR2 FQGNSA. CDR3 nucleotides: TGTGCCAGCAGCCCTTGGACAGGGAGCAATCAGCCCCAGCATTTT. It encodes CASSPWTGSNQPQHF. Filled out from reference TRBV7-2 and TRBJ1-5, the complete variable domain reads GAGVSQSPSNKVTEKGKDVELRCDPISGHTALYWYRQSLGQGLEFLIYFQGNSAPDKSGLPSDRFSAERTGGSVSTLTIQRTQQEDSAVYLCASSPWTGSNQPQHFGDGTRLSIL.

This chain's CDR3 is CASSQDSQQGYGYTF. In nucleotides, the CDR3 is TGCGCCAGCAGCCAAGATTCTCAACAGGGCTATGGCTACACCTTC. J is TRBJ1-2 and V is TRBV4-3; D perhaps matches TRBD1 (6 bases). Germline V gene data show CDR1 as LGHNA and CDR2 as YSLEER. With 0 bases removed from V and 4 bases from J, the gap between germline ends came to 12 bases. The CDR3 extends over 15 amino acids.

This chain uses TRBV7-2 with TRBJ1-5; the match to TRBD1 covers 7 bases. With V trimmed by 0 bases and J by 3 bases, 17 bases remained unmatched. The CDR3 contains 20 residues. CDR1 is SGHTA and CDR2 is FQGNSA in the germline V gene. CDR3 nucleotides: TGTGCCAGCAGCTTAGCGGTTGACAGGGAAGGGTTACATCACAATCAGCCCCAGCATTTT. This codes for CASSLAVDREGLHHNQPQHF.

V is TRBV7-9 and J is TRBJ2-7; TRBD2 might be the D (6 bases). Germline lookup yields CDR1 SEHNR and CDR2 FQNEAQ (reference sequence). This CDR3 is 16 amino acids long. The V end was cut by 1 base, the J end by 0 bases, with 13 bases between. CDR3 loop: CASSLGAGRPSYEQYF. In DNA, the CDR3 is TGTGCCAGCAGCTTAGGGGCAGGGAGGCCCTCCTACGAGCAGTACTTC.

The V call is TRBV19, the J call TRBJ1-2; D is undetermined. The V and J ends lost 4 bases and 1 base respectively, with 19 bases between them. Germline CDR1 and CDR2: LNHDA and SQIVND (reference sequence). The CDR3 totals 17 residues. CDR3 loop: CASSTPRQGIHNYGYTF. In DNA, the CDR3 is TGTGCCAGTAGTACGCCAAGACAAGGAATTCATAACTATGGCTACACCTTC.